Below are 30 T cell receptor beta chains sequenced from a single sample in a study of shared clonotypes between healthy human individuals. Only in-frame clones appear in the TCRdb table, and some are missing; sequencing was by immunoSEQ multiplex PCR. The data show 2 million to 2.5 million clones, just over 90% seen once. Sequencing was carried out using naive CD4+ T cells from PBMCs. Indicated subset: CD45RA+ positively selected. The receptors stem from a young man in good health. Some clones in this sample may be carry-over from other donors' samples.

The chain is built from TRBV29-1 and TRBJ2-3; D gene ambiguous. The CDR3 is 12 residues long. Germline CDR1 is SQVTM and CDR2 is ANQGSEA. Trimming removed 5 bases at V and 2 bases at J, with 8 bases between. The CDR3 sequence is CSVQTATDTQYF. In DNA form, the CDR3 reads TGCAGCGTTCAAACTGCCACAGATACGCAGTATTTT.

This clone was seen only once. The genes are TRBV5-8 and TRBJ1-2, with a tentative D call TRBD1 (5 bases). The V end was cut by 2 bases, the J end by 2 bases, with 10 bases between. The germline V gene has CDR1 SGHTS and CDR2 YDEGEE. The CDR3 totals 14 residues. In nucleotides, the CDR3 is TGTGCCAGCAGCTTTCAGGACACCAACTATGGCTACACCTTC. This codes for CASSFQDTNYGYTF.

This rearrangement joins TRBV28 to TRBJ1-2; a weak D match, TRBD1 (6 bases). Trimming left V 7 bases short and J 7 bases short, with 19 bases between. Per germline, CDR1 MDHEN and CDR2 SYDVKM. The CDR3 is 14 amino acids. The CDR3: CASTGTYRVPGYTF. Written as DNA, the CDR3 is TGTGCCAGCACAGGCACCTACAGGGTTCCTGGCTACACCTTC.

This rearrangement joins TRBV7-3 to TRBJ2-7; 9 bases are a match to TRBD1. Germline V gives CDR1 SGHTA, CDR2 FQGTGA. The J segment lost 3 bases and the V segment lost 5 bases, leaving 5 bases of the junction unmatched. This CDR3 has 14 residues. This chain's CDR3 is CASSHGQGNYEQYF. CDR3 nucleotide sequence: TGTGCCAGCAGCCACGGACAGGGGAACTACGAGCAGTACTTC.

V gene TRBV11-2 combines with J gene TRBJ1-1, with D uncertain. CDR1 SGHAT and CDR2 FQNNGV come from the germline V gene. The CDR3 covers 14 residues. V was pared by 7 bases and J by 1 base, with 13 bases between. The CDR3 loop is CASIRLEPNTEAFF. CDR3 DNA sequence: TGTGCCAGCATCCGTTTAGAGCCGAACACTGAAGCTTTCTTT.

The chain recombines TRBV7-3 with TRBJ2-1; D gene unclear. The CDR3 sequence is 14 residues long. Germline V gene sequence: CDR1 SGHTA, CDR2 FQGTGA. Between the trimmed V and J ends, which lost 1 base and 6 bases, there was a span of 10 bases. The CDR3 DNA reads as TGTGCCAGCAGCTTAATTCCGTTAGTCAATGAGCAGTTCTTC. Encoded protein: CASSLIPLVNEQFF.

The V gene is TRBV28, the J gene TRBJ1-6; D might be TRBD1 (6 bases). The length of the CDR3 is 13 residues. The V and J ends lost 6 bases and 14 bases respectively, with 17 bases between them. Germline assignment: CDR1 MDHEN and CDR2 SYDVKM. CDR3 amino acids: CASRSRDIKSLHF. The DNA for the CDR3 is TGTGCCAGCAGGAGTAGGGACATTAAATCCCTCCACTTT.

The genes are TRBV11-2 and TRBJ1-2; D unclear. V lost 3 bases and J 4 bases, leaving 12 bases between the germline ends. Germline V gene sequence: CDR1 SGHAT, CDR2 FQNNGV. CDR3 size: 14 residues. CDR3 nucleotide sequence: TGTGCCAGCAGCTTCGATTCTGGTGGCTATGGCTACACCTTC. Translating gives CASSFDSGGYGYTF.

The chain has TRBV28 and TRBJ2-7; the D gene is possibly TRBD1 (6 bases). Looked up from germline, CDR1 is MDHEN and CDR2 is SYDVKM. V lost 7 bases and J 1 base, leaving 14 bases between the germline ends. This CDR3 spans 14 amino acids. The CDR3: CASISRGSSYEQYF. The CDR3 DNA follows: TGTGCCAGCATTAGCAGGGGCTCTTCCTACGAGCAGTACTTC.

The rearrangement joins TRBV30 to TRBJ2-1, with 9 bases aligning to TRBD2. Germline assignment: CDR1 GTSNPN and CDR2 SVGIG (reference sequence). This CDR3 region has 15 residues. The trim removed 4 bases at V and 6 bases at J, leaving 10 bases unmatched. DNA for the CDR3: TGTGCCTGGAATAGCGGGGGCCCCCCCTCCAATGAGCAGTTCTTC. Translated, it gives CAWNSGGPPSNEQFF.

The chain carries TRBV7-2 and TRBJ1-1; D may be TRBD1 (5 bases). CDR1 is SGHTA and CDR2 is FQGNSA in the germline V gene. This CDR3 region has 14 residues. Trimming shortened V by 1 base and J by 3 bases, and 9 bases separated the two germline ends. CDR3 in amino acids: CASSLEGRDTEAFF. CDR3 nucleotides: TGTGCCAGCAGCTTAGAAGGCAGGGACACTGAAGCTTTCTTT.

A single count supports this clone. The identical CDR3 is also encoded by other nucleotide sequences in the sample. The V gene is TRBV28, the J gene TRBJ2-6; D is unresolved. Germline V lookup: CDR1 MDHEN, CDR2 SYDVKM. There are 15 residues in the CDR3. V was shortened by 2 bases and J by 0 bases, with 5 bases between the two germline ends. CDR3 residues: CASSLLGSGANVLTF. CDR3 nucleotides: TGTGCCAGCAGTTTACTGGGCTCTGGGGCCAACGTCCTGACTTTC.

The genes are TRBV19 and TRBJ2-2, with 7 bases that match TRBD2. The CDR3 spans 17 residues. CDR1 and CDR2 from the germline V gene are LNHDA and SQIVND (reference sequence). Trimming took 5 bases from V and 1 from J; bases not matched to a gene: 10. This CDR3 is CASSPWGGGMNTGELFF. The CDR3 coding sequence is TGTGCCAGTAGTCCCTGGGGGGGAGGGATGAACACCGGGGAGCTGTTTTTT.

The chain combines TRBV4-2 with TRBJ2-3, with TRBD2 matching 14 bases. The germline V gene has CDR1 LGHNA and CDR2 YNFKEQ. Trimming removed 4 bases from V and 4 bases from J; junction bases left unmatched: 7. This CDR3 has 17 residues. Here the CDR3 reads CASSPLGLAGGADTQYF. DNA for the CDR3: TGTGCCAGCAGCCCTCTCGGACTAGCGGGAGGAGCAGATACGCAGTATTTT.

The chain links TRBV5-1 to TRBJ1-6; D is perhaps TRBD1 (6 bases). V lost 0 bases to trimming and J lost 14 bases, with 15 bases between them. Germline CDR1 and CDR2: SGHRS and YFSETQ. This CDR3 spans 14 amino acids. CDR3 nucleotide sequence: TGCGCCAGCAGCTTGGTTGGCAGGGGTTCGGCCCTCCACTTT. Translation gives CASSLVGRGSALHF.

V is TRBV30 and J is TRBJ2-7; 9 positions agree with TRBD1. Germline V gives CDR1 GTSNPN, CDR2 SVGIG (reference sequence). With 5 bases clipped from V and 2 bases from J, the junction kept 4 bases outside the gene matches. This CDR3 has 13 amino acids. The CDR3 DNA reads as TGTGCCTGGCGTACAGGGGGCGCCTACGAGCAGTACTTC. Protein: CAWRTGGAYEQYF.

The chain joins TRBV6-5 to TRBJ1-2, with D uncertain. Germline loops: CDR1 MNHEY, CDR2 SVGAGI. The CDR3 runs to 15 residues. V gave up 5 bases and J gave up 4 bases, with 17 bases separating them. CDR3 in amino acids: CASSTSGILTYGYTF. The CDR3 DNA follows: TGTGCCAGCAGTACCTCGGGGATTTTGACCTATGGCTACACCTTC.

The gene calls are TRBV19 and TRBJ2-5; D not resolved. V was pared by 1 base and J by 10 bases, with 10 bases between. The CDR3 spans 12 residues. The germline V gene has CDR1 LNHDA and CDR2 SQIVND (reference sequence). CDR3 DNA sequence: TGTGCCAGTAGTATAGGGCCTGGGAACCAGTACTTC. Protein sequence: CASSIGPGNQYF. Variable domain in full (rest from reference TRBV19 and TRBJ2-5): DGGITQSPKYLFRKEGQNVTLSCEQNLNHDAMYWYRQDPGQGLRLIYYSQIVNDFQKGDIAEGYSVSREKKESFPLTVTSAQKNPTAFYLCASSIGPGNQYFGPGTRLLVL.

V gene TRBV18 combines with J gene TRBJ1-3; 7 bases line up with TRBD1. CDR3 length: 16 amino acids. V shed 3 bases, J shed 3 bases, and the junction held 8 bases outside the gene matches. The germline gives CDR1 KGHSH, CDR2 LQKENI. The CDR3 sequence is CASSPNRGGGGNTIYF. For the CDR3, the DNA is TGTGCCAGCTCACCTAACAGGGGCGGTGGTGGAAACACCATATATTTT.

The chain links TRBV28 to TRBJ1-3; D unresolved. The CDR3 is 13 residues long. Germline values: CDR1 MDHEN, CDR2 SYDVKM. Trimming cost V 3 bases and J 1 base, with 4 bases left between them. The CDR3 loop reads CASSLRSGNTIYF. The CDR3 DNA reads TGTGCCAGCAGTTTGCGTTCTGGAAACACCATATATTTT. The complete variable domain, with remaining parts taken from reference TRBV28 and TRBJ1-3, reads DVKVTQSSRYLVKRTGEKVFLECVQDMDHENMFWYRQDPGLGLRLIYFSYDVKMKEKGDIPEGYSVSREKKERFSLILESASTNQTSMYLCASSLRSGNTIYFGEGSWLTVV.

The rearrangement links TRBV19 to TRBJ2-7, with D hard to call. The CDR3 is 15 residues long. The V gene lost 2 bases and the J gene lost 0 bases, with 11 bases spanning the gap. Per the germline V gene, CDR1 is LNHDA and CDR2 is SQIVND (reference sequence). CDR3 sequence reads: CASSIRRVDSYEQYF. As DNA, the CDR3 is TGTGCCAGTAGTATACGCCGGGTCGACTCCTACGAGCAGTACTTC. The whole variable domain, filled in from reference TRBV19 and TRBJ2-7, reads DGGITQSPKYLFRKEGQNVTLSCEQNLNHDAMYWYRQDPGQGLRLIYYSQIVNDFQKGDIAEGYSVSREKKESFPLTVTSAQKNPTAFYLCASSIRRVDSYEQYFGPGTRLTVT.

The rearrangement joins TRBV6-5 to TRBJ1-3; the match to TRBD1 covers 8 bases. J gave up 1 base and V 5 bases, and 4 bases lay outside the gene matches. Per germline, CDR1 MNHEY and CDR2 SVGAGI. There are 15 residues in the CDR3. Here the CDR3 reads CASSINRGSGNTIYF. For the CDR3, the DNA is TGTGCCAGCAGTATAAACAGGGGGTCTGGAAACACCATATATTTT.

The count of this clone is one. The sample holds other DNA sequences that translate to the same CDR3. V and J are TRBV5-4 and TRBJ2-3; TRBD2 aligns across 12 bases. The CDR3 consists of 16 residues. With V trimmed by 4 bases and J by 2 bases, 5 bases remained unmatched. Per germline, CDR1 SGHNT and CDR2 YYREEE (reference sequence). The CDR3 protein is CASSLGLAGSTDTQYF. CDR3 in DNA: TGTGCCAGCAGCCTAGGACTAGCGGGATCCACAGATACGCAGTATTTT.

The gene calls are TRBV7-2 and TRBJ1-2, with D uncertain. V was pared by 5 bases and J by 0 bases, with 7 bases between. The CDR3 contains 13 residues. The germline V gene encodes CDR1 SGHTA and CDR2 FQGNSA. The CDR3, as DNA: TGTGCCAGCAGCCCCTCCACTAACTATGGCTACACCTTC. Translated: CASSPSTNYGYTF.

This clone occurred a few times. The V and J genes are TRBV10-3 and TRBJ1-1; D is undetermined. The CDR3 is 12 amino acids. Trimming stripped 6 bases from V and 3 bases from J, with 8 bases between. Germline CDR1 reads ENHRY; CDR2 reads SYGVKD. In nucleotides, the CDR3 is TGTGCCATCAGCTCGAGGGACACTGAAGCTTTCTTT. Translating gives CAISSRDTEAFF.

The rearrangement links TRBV5-5 to TRBJ2-2; a weak D match, TRBD1 (6 bases). The CDR3 has 14 residues. V lost 6 bases and J 2 bases, leaving 11 bases between the germline ends. The germline V gene has CDR1 SGHKS and CDR2 YYEKEE (reference sequence). The CDR3 bases are TGTGCCAGCATGAGACAGGCAAACACCGGGGAGCTGTTTTTT. Translation gives CASMRQANTGELFF.

The rearrangement uses TRBV28 and TRBJ2-1, with 9 bases identical to TRBD2. The CDR3 length is 15 residues. Germline lookup yields CDR1 MDHEN and CDR2 SYDVKM. J gave up 5 bases and V 5 bases, and 7 bases lay outside the gene matches. The CDR3 DNA reads as TGTGCCAGCAGTAATCGACTAGCGGTAGACAATGAGCAGTTCTTC. This translates into CASSNRLAVDNEQFF.

This clone is a singleton in its sample. The same CDR3 can be traced to other DNA sequences in this sample. This chain links TRBV28 with TRBJ1-1; no clear D gene. CDR1 MDHEN and CDR2 SYDVKM come from the germline V gene. There are 11 residues in the CDR3. Trimming took 2 bases from V and 8 from J, leaving 6 bases between them. CDR3 in amino acids: CASSLRMEAFF. Here the CDR3 DNA reads TGTGCCAGCAGTTTAAGGATGGAAGCTTTCTTT.

This chain connects TRBV6-6 to TRBJ1-5; no definite D call. This CDR3 comprises 16 residues. Deletions cut 0 bases from V and 6 bases from J, with 15 bases between. Germline assignment: CDR1 MNHNY and CDR2 SVGAGI (reference sequence). The CDR3 DNA reads as TGTGCCAGCAGTTACTCGAGAAGCTCCGAAGGTCAGCCCCAGCATTTT. The encoded protein is CASSYSRSSEGQPQHF.

For this clone: An end of the junction does not agree with germline; a read error may underlie this. The chain links TRBV28 to TRBJ2-5, with D uncertain. CDR1 MDHEN and CDR2 SYDVKM come from the germline V gene. This CDR3 has 15 residues. In DNA form, the CDR3 reads TGTGCCAGCTGTTTTGGGTCCATACCATCAGATACCCAGTACTTC. Translating gives CASCFGSIPSDTQYF.